Following are 13 T cell receptor beta chains from one sample sequenced in a study of beta chain features in type 1 diabetes. Expressed TCRB transcripts were sequenced because the isolated RNA had all been reverse transcribed beforehand. Sequencing was performed with immunoSEQ multiplex PCR; in TCRdb, only in-frame clones are kept and a portion is missing. The sample lists roughly 250,000 clones; more than 9% were seen once. The sample was naive CD4+ T cells from blood. These receptors were obtained from a woman between 18 and 29 years old in good health.

Many counts were recorded for this clone. The gene calls are TRBV7-2 and TRBJ2-1; D unclear. V shed 4 bases and J shed 4 bases, with 5 bases lying between them. Germline loops: CDR1 SGHTA, CDR2 FQGNSA. This CDR3 is 12 amino acids long. The chain's CDR3 is CASSSAYNEQFF. The CDR3 DNA follows: TGTGCCAGCAGCTCCGCGTACAATGAGCAGTTCTTC.

The chain links TRBV30 to TRBJ1-1; 7 bases agree with TRBD1. Germline V gene data show CDR1 as GTSNPN and CDR2 as SVGIG (reference sequence). There are 14 residues in the CDR3. Losses at the gene ends were 0 bases for V and 0 bases for J; bases not matched to a gene: 1. Here the CDR3 DNA reads TGTGCCTGGAGTGTAGGGACAGTGAACACTGAAGCTTTCTTT. Amino acid sequence: CAWSVGTVNTEAFF.

This clone was recorded a few times. This chain connects TRBV2 to TRBJ2-3; maybe TRBD2 (6 bases). Germline V gene lookup returns CDR1 SNHLY and CDR2 FYNNEI. The V gene lost 6 bases and the J gene lost 4 bases, with 17 bases spanning the gap. CDR3 length: 15 amino acids. In DNA form, the CDR3 reads TGTGCCAGCAGAGTCACTAGCAGAGGCGCAGATACGCAGTATTTT. Translating it yields CASRVTSRGADTQYF.

V gene TRBV28 combines with J gene TRBJ1-1; 11 bases agree with TRBD1. With V trimmed by 5 bases and J by 2 bases, 7 bases remained unmatched. CDR1 MDHEN and CDR2 SYDVKM come from the germline V gene. The CDR3 spans 16 residues. The CDR3 bases are TGTGCCAGCAGTCCGTGGACAGGGGGCAGAAACACTGAAGCTTTCTTT. It is translated as CASSPWTGGRNTEAFF.

This rearrangement joins TRBV5-1 to TRBJ2-3, with a tentative D call TRBD2 (5 bases). Trimming left V 1 base short and J 4 bases short, with 10 bases between. The CDR3 runs 14 residues. The germline gives CDR1 SGHRS, CDR2 YFSETQ. The CDR3 spells CASSLRASSDTQYF. The CDR3, as DNA: TGCGCCAGCAGCTTGCGTGCTAGCTCAGATACGCAGTATTTT.

The chain links TRBV25-1 to TRBJ1-2, with D uncertain. The V end lost 10 bases, the J end lost 3 bases, and 15 bases lay between the germline ends. This CDR3 is 13 amino acids long. CDR1 and CDR2 (germline): MGHDK, SYGVNS. CDR3 DNA sequence: TGTGCCACCTCGAGGCACGGGGACTATGGCTACACCTTC. Protein product: CATSRHGDYGYTF.

CDR3 in amino acids: CASSLDPLAGGPGSYEQYF. CDR3 coding DNA: TGTGCCAGCAGCTTAGACCCTCTAGCGGGAGGGCCAGGGTCCTACGAGCAGTACTTC. V and J are TRBV7-9 and TRBJ2-7; 12 bases map to TRBD2. Germline V CDR1 and CDR2: SEHNR, FQNEAQ (reference sequence). The length of the CDR3 is 19 residues. V trimming: 1 base; J trimming: 1 base; junction bases outside the gene matches: 11.

This clone was recorded at least ten times. The rearrangement links TRBV7-9 to TRBJ2-1; 13 bases are a match to TRBD2. With 3 bases clipped from V and 8 bases from J, the junction kept 7 bases outside the gene matches. From germline, CDR1 is SEHNR and CDR2 FQNEAQ (reference sequence). The CDR3 spans 16 residues. CDR3 sequence reads: CASSFVGTSGNHEQFF. For the CDR3, the DNA is TGTGCCAGCAGCTTCGTTGGGACTAGCGGGAACCATGAGCAGTTCTTC. Complete variable domain (other parts from reference TRBV7-9 and TRBJ2-1): DTGVSQNPRHKITKRGQNVTFRCDPISEHNRLYWYRQTLGQGPEFLTYFQNEAQLEKSRLLSDRFSAERPKGSFSTLEIQRTEQGDSAMYLCASSFVGTSGNHEQFFGPGTRLTVL.

The chain has TRBV30 and TRBJ1-1; the D gene is possibly TRBD1 (6 bases). Trimming left V 1 base short and J 8 bases short, with 8 bases between. The CDR3 has 11 residues. The germline V gene has CDR1 GTSNPN and CDR2 SVGIG (reference sequence). The CDR3 bases are TGTGCCTGGAGTGCAGGGGTAGAAGCTTTCTTT. It translates to CAWSAGVEAFF.

The chain has TRBV30 and TRBJ2-1, with 12 positions matching TRBD2. The CDR3 contains 15 residues. The junction had 8 bases not matched to a gene; V was cut back by 1 base and J by 10 bases. Germline V CDR1 and CDR2: GTSNPN, SVGIG (reference sequence). The CDR3 is CAWSGTSGRPWEQFF. CDR3 DNA sequence: TGTGCCTGGAGTGGCACTAGCGGGAGGCCGTGGGAGCAGTTCTTC.

This rearrangement joins TRBV18 to TRBJ1-5, with a tentative D call TRBD1 (5 bases). CDR1 KGHSH and CDR2 LQKENI come from the germline V gene. This CDR3 contains 14 residues. The V gene lost 4 bases and the J gene lost 3 bases, with 10 bases spanning the gap. This CDR3 reads CASSLDSTNQPQHF. The CDR3 nucleotides read TGTGCCAGCTCACTAGACAGCACCAATCAGCCCCAGCATTTT.

This clone was seen a few times. The CDR3 here is CASSLNAGRGNEQYF. CDR3 DNA: TGTGCCAGCAGCTTAAACGCAGGCAGGGGAAATGAGCAGTACTTC. The rearrangement joins TRBV7-3 to TRBJ2-7; D perhaps matches TRBD1 (6 bases). Germline V gene sequence: CDR1 SGHTA, CDR2 FQGTGA. CDR3 size: 15 residues. V was cut by 1 base and J by 7 bases, with 17 bases left in between.

This clone showed up many times. This chain connects TRBV18 to TRBJ2-1; no reliable D call. The V end lost 0 bases, the J end lost 8 bases, and 8 bases lay between the germline ends. Per the germline V gene, CDR1 is KGHSH and CDR2 is LQKENI. This CDR3 spans 13 amino acids. In DNA form, the CDR3 reads TGTGCCAGCTCACCACCTAGCAGTGATGAGCAGTTCTTC. This translates into CASSPPSSDEQFF.